The 5 T cell receptor beta chains given below trace back to one sample, sequenced in a study of Graves' ophthalmopathy and Graves' hyperthyroidism. Transcripts of RNA were the source for amplifying TCR beta CDR3 regions. After a first-round RT-PCR with HTBI primers, a second-round multiplex PCR was run. Using its own MiXCR run on the multiplex PCR reads, TCRdb lists one record per CDR3 protein. The sample holds over a million distinct CDR3 sequences, about 38% seen once. Sequencing used peripheral blood or thyroid tissue (not recorded which). These receptors all come from an adult man with Graves' hyperthyroidism.

There are many counts of this clonotype. V usage is TRBV20-1 and J usage is TRBJ2-7, with 13 bases fitting TRBD2. The CDR3 totals 14 residues. Trimming cost V 4 bases and J 2 bases; bases outside gene matches: 2. Germline V CDR1 and CDR2: DFQATT, SNEGSKA (reference sequence). The CDR3 nucleotides read TGCAGTGCTACGACTAGCGGGGGGACCTACGAGCAGTACTTC. Amino acids: CSATTSGGTYEQYF.

V gene TRBV29-1 combines with J gene TRBJ2-3; possible D gene TRBD1, 6 bases. Germline V gene sequence: CDR1 SQVTM, CDR2 ANQGSEA. The CDR3 runs 13 residues. Trimming stripped 1 base from V and 2 bases from J, with 7 bases between. The CDR3 loop is CSVEGDNTDTQYF. The CDR3 DNA reads as TGCAGCGTTGAAGGGGACAACACAGATACGCAGTATTTT.

This clonotype was seen repeatedly, ten times or more. The chain carries TRBV20-1 and TRBJ1-2; tentatively, D is TRBD1 (5 bases). There are 14 residues in the CDR3. CDR1 is DFQATT and CDR2 is SNEGSKA in the germline V gene (reference sequence). Trimming removed 5 bases at V and 1 base at J, with 14 bases between. CDR3 DNA: TGCAGTGCTGCGGGACGGGTCGTTAACTATGGCTACACCTTC. This translates into CSAAGRVVNYGYTF.

This clonotype was seen a handful of times. One junction end does not reproduce the germline sequence, and a read error may be involved. The chain has TRBV10-3 and TRBJ1-2; D might be TRBD1 (5 bases). The CDR3 is made up of 17 amino acids. The germline V gene has CDR1 ENHRY and CDR2 SYGVKD. The CDR3 reads CASSGGLFFDLNYGYTF. For the CDR3, the DNA is TGTGCCAGCAGTGGGGGATTATTTTTCGACCTCAACTATGGCTACACCTTC.

This chain joins TRBV29-1 and TRBJ2-5, with 7 bases matching TRBD1. J gave up 1 base and V 7 bases, and 9 bases lay outside the gene matches. Per germline, CDR1 SQVTM and CDR2 ANQGSEA. CDR3 length: 14 residues. The CDR3 coding sequence is TGCAGCGGGAATATGGCAGGGGGCCAAGAGACCCAGTACTTC. Translated, it gives CSGNMAGGQETQYF.